This T cell receptor (beta chain) originates from a study of PD-L1 blockade in urothelial cancer. Study-level background: Blood drawn 3 weeks (second dose) and 6 weeks after treatment start was analyzed.

As regards this clone: This probably arose from a read error, given a far larger clone one base away.

The germline V gene encodes CDR1 SGHTS and CDR2 YDEGEE. The CDR3 spans 13 residues. The V end lost 2 bases, the J end lost 4 bases, and 9 bases lay between the germline ends. Clones were sequenced by immunoSEQ multiplex PCR, and TCRdb holds only the in-frame ones, with some missing. Seen here are approximately 19,000 clones, 89% observed once, and the top ten hold more than 9.5%. As to time point: pretreatment peripheral blood. Sampling of each patient yielded between 1 and 8 specimens, collected pretreatment and on-treatment. The V gene is TRBV5-8, the J gene TRBJ1-1; D is perhaps TRBD1 (5 bases). This TCR came from a man in his sixties or seventies with urothelial cancer. The material was PBMCs, obtained around atezolizumab (anti-PD-L1) treatment. This chain's CDR3 is CASSFRTITEAFF. The CDR3 region has the DNA TGTGCCAGCAGCTTCCGGACAATCACTGAAGCTTTCTTT.